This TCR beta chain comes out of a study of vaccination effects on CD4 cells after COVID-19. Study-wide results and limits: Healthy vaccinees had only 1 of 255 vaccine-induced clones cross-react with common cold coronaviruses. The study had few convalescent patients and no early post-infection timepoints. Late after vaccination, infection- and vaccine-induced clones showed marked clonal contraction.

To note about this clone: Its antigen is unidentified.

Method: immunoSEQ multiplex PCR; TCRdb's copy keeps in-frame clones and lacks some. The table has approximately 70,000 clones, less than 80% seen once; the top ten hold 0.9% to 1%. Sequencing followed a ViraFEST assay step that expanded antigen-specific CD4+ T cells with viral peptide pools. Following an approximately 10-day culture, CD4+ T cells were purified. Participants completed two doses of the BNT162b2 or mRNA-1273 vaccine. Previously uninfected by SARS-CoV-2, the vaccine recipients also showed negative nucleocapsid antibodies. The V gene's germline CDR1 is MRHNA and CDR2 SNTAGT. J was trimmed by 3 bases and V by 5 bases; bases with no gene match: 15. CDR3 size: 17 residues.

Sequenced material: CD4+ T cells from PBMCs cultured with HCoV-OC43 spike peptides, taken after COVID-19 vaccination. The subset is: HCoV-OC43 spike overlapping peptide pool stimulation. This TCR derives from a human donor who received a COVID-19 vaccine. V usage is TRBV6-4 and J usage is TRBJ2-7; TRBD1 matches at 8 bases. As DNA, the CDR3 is TGTGCCAGCAGTTTCTTACAACCGGGACAGGAAGACTACGAGCAGTACGTC. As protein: CASSFLQPGQEDYEQYV.